The entry below gives a single T cell receptor beta chain sequence along with its context. This record comes from a study of blood T cell repertoires in COVID-19. Study-level background: Italy, Spain and the United States were the sources of the convalescent and acute COVID-19 samples. PBMCs, B-cell-depleted T cells, or T cells provided the cDNA or gDNA that made up the material.

Germline V gene sequence: CDR1 MNHNS, CDR2 SASEGT. The CDR3 is 13 residues long. V shed 1 base and J shed 6 bases, with 8 bases lying between them. This table comes from immunoSEQ multiplex PCR, and its TCRdb copy is limited to in-frame clones, with some not included. The profile shows roughly 230,000 clones, 65% to 90% of them singletons. The specimen was peripheral blood. This TCR was sampled from a woman aged 45 to 65 with acute or convalescent COVID-19. The rearrangement joins TRBV6-1 to TRBJ2-3; a possible D gene is TRBD2 (6 bases). The CDR3 sequence: CASSEVGTDTQYF. DNA for the CDR3: TGTGCCAGCAGTGAAGTCGGGACTGATACGCAGTATTTT.